One sample yielded the 20 T cell receptor beta chains listed below, sequenced in a study of preoperative IRX-2 immunotherapy in early breast cancer (dated by TCRdb to between 2018 and 2020). Library preparation used the immunoSEQ multiplex PCR assay. TCRdb took this table from immuneACCESS and kept in-frame rearrangements with V and J called. Such tables lack part of the clones; where checked against another copy, unresolved V genes explain under half of the gap, and the rest is unexplained. This sample gives roughly 35,000 clones in total; nearly 95% of them show up just once. In total, the top ten clones hold roughly 6.7% of the sample. This specimen's treatment or condition label, per the study, means: preoperative locoregional IRX-2 cytokine immunotherapy. Sample collection was performed from a patient treated with IRX-2 immunotherapy. The receptors derive from a human donor with breast cancer.

This chain connects TRBV18 to TRBJ1-6; unclear D gene. CDR3 length: 15 amino acids. Trimming stripped 3 bases from V and 5 bases from J, with 11 bases between. Germline CDR1 reads KGHSH; CDR2 reads LQKENI. CDR3 in DNA: TGTGCCAGCTCACCCCGGGAATTCGATAATTCACCCCTCCACTTT. Its protein is CASSPREFDNSPLHF.

The sample holds one count of this clone. The chain recombines TRBV11-3 with TRBJ2-1; D gene ambiguous. This CDR3 is 14 amino acids long. Germline lookup yields CDR1 SGHNT and CDR2 YENEEA. Trimming took 2 bases from V and 6 from J, leaving 11 bases between them. Written as DNA, the CDR3 is TGTGCCAGCAGCTTACGAGACCCTCTCAATGAGCAGTTCTTC. Protein: CASSLRDPLNEQFF.

This chain connects TRBV4-1 to TRBJ1-6; D is perhaps TRBD1 (5 bases). This CDR3 comprises 21 residues. Trimming removed 0 bases from V and 0 bases from J, with 21 bases in between. The germline gives CDR1 MGHRA, CDR2 YSYEKL. CDR3: CASSQEVVSGLTLSYNSPLHF. The CDR3 DNA is TGCGCCAGCAGCCAAGAGGTGGTTTCGGGACTCACGCTCTCCTATAATTCACCCCTCCACTTT.

The chain uses TRBV4-1 and TRBJ2-3; perhaps TRBD1 as D (5 bases). Germline V lookup: CDR1 MGHRA, CDR2 YSYEKL. The length of the CDR3 is 16 residues. Trimming cost V 1 base and J 2 bases, with 13 bases left between them. DNA for the CDR3: TGCGCCAGCAGCCAAGGGGCAGGGTCTTTCACAGATACGCAGTATTTT. It specifies CASSQGAGSFTDTQYF.

The chain employs TRBV5-1 and TRBJ2-7, with 7 bases that match TRBD1. The CDR3 totals 14 residues. V was pared by 4 bases and J by 4 bases, with 8 bases of the junction left unmatched. From germline, CDR1 is SGHRS and CDR2 YFSETQ. In DNA, the CDR3 is TGCGCCAGCAGCGACCGACAGGGAAGGTACGAGCAGTACTTC. This encodes CASSDRQGRYEQYF.

The J gene is TRBJ1-2, the V gene TRBV20-1; D perhaps matches TRBD1 (5 bases). The CDR3 has 11 amino acids. V was trimmed by 8 bases and J by 8 bases, leaving 15 bases between them. The V gene's germline CDR1 is DFQATT and CDR2 SNEGSKA (reference sequence). The CDR3 sequence is CSPSHRSGYTF. In DNA, the CDR3 is TGCAGTCCATCCCACAGGTCCGGCTACACCTTC.

The count of this clone is one. V is TRBV7-3 and J is TRBJ2-3; 12 nucleotides align to TRBD2. The CDR3 contains 16 residues. CDR1 is SGHTA, CDR2 FQGTGA, per germline. With 1 base clipped from V and 4 bases from J, the junction kept 3 bases outside the gene matches. CDR3 sequence: CASSLMGLAGPDTQYF. For the CDR3, the DNA is TGTGCCAGCAGCTTAATGGGACTAGCGGGCCCAGATACGCAGTATTTT.

V is TRBV19 and J is TRBJ1-3; D remains unclear. Germline V CDR1 and CDR2: LNHDA, SQIVND (reference sequence). Trimming took off 4 bases at V and 0 bases at J, with 10 bases between the two ends. The CDR3 runs 15 residues. For the CDR3, the DNA is TGTGCCAGTAGTAGAGACGGCAACTCTGGAAACACCATATATTTT. Translation: CASSRDGNSGNTIYF.

The chain couples TRBV29-1 to TRBJ2-3, with TRBD2 identical over 10 bases. Germline CDR1 reads SQVTM; CDR2 reads ANQGSEA. This CDR3 spans 15 amino acids. V lost 5 bases, J lost 6 bases, and 11 bases stayed unmatched. CDR3 bases: TGCAGCGTTAGGAGCGGGAGGGCCAGGTGGGATACGCAGTATTTT. Protein sequence: CSVRSGRARWDTQYF.

The chain recombines TRBV2 with TRBJ2-7; D is uncertain. This CDR3 contains 14 residues. Deletions cut 2 bases from V and 0 bases from J, with 8 bases between. Germline V gene lookup returns CDR1 SNHLY and CDR2 FYNNEI. CDR3 DNA: TGTGCCAGCAGTGAATCCACCCCCTCCTACGAGCAGTACTTC. Translated, it gives CASSESTPSYEQYF.

A remark on this clone: The germline gene is not matched at one end of the junction; a read error may be the cause. This chain uses TRBV4-1 with TRBJ1-6; a possible D gene is TRBD1 (5 bases). This CDR3 contains 15 residues. Germline CDR1 reads MGHRA; CDR2 reads YSYEKL. The CDR3 bases are TGCGCCAGCAGCCAAGAGGGGACGGGGGGACGGATCGTCGATTTT. Protein: CASSQEGTGGRIVDF.

The chain has TRBV29-1 and TRBJ2-1; 7 bases map to TRBD1. The CDR3 has 12 residues. Looked up from germline, CDR1 is SQVTM and CDR2 is ANQGSEA. The trim removed 7 bases at V and 10 bases at J, leaving 10 bases unmatched. As DNA, the CDR3 is TGCAGCGCCCTAGGGGGCCCGGGAGAGCAGTTCTTC. Residues: CSALGGPGEQFF.

The gene calls are TRBV5-8 and TRBJ1-2, with no clear D. The CDR3 contains 14 residues. V shed 0 bases and J shed 0 bases, with 6 bases lying between them. Germline V gene lookup returns CDR1 SGHTS and CDR2 YDEGEE. The CDR3 coding sequence is TGTGCCAGCAGCTTGGTAGGAACTAACTATGGCTACACCTTC. This sequence encodes CASSLVGTNYGYTF.

V usage is TRBV6-6 and J usage is TRBJ2-3; the match to TRBD2 covers 12 bases. This CDR3 region has 16 residues. The germline V gene has CDR1 MNHNY and CDR2 SVGAGI (reference sequence). The J segment lost 4 bases and the V segment lost 4 bases, leaving 6 bases of the junction unmatched. The CDR3 here is CASSFRLAGVPDTQYF. CDR3 in DNA: TGTGCCAGCAGTTTCCGACTAGCGGGAGTTCCAGATACGCAGTATTTT.

The chain employs TRBV6-6 and TRBJ2-1; D may correspond to TRBD1 or TRBD2 (5 bases each). Germline loops: CDR1 MNHNY, CDR2 SVGAGI (reference sequence). The V and J ends lost 2 bases and 0 bases respectively, with 11 bases between them. The CDR3 is made up of 16 amino acids. The CDR3 reads CASSYGSGSSYNEQFF. Here the CDR3 DNA reads TGTGCCAGCAGTTACGGATCAGGGAGCTCCTACAATGAGCAGTTCTTC.

The rearrangement joins TRBV2 to TRBJ2-7, with a possible D match to TRBD2 (5 bases). This CDR3 has 15 residues. Between the trimmed V and J ends, which lost 8 bases and 2 bases, there was a span of 19 bases. CDR1 is SNHLY, CDR2 FYNNEI, per germline. This CDR3 is CASAIGRGSAYEQYF. The CDR3 nucleotides are TGTGCCAGCGCTATAGGACGGGGTAGTGCCTACGAGCAGTACTTC. Variable domain in full (rest from reference TRBV2 and TRBJ2-7): EPEVTQTPSHQVTQMGQEVILRCVPISNHLYFYWYRQILGQKVEFLVSFYNNEISEKSEIFDDQFSVERPDGSNFTLKIRSTKLEDSAMYFCASAIGRGSAYEQYFGPGTRLTVT.

The rearrangement links TRBV19 to TRBJ2-2; D ambiguous. CDR3 length: 14 amino acids. The germline gives CDR1 LNHDA, CDR2 SQIVND (reference sequence). The ends were cut back, 0 bases at V and 7 bases at J, with 9 bases in the middle. The CDR3 sequence is CASSIERRGGELFF. The CDR3 DNA reads TGTGCCAGTAGTATAGAAAGGCGAGGCGGGGAGCTGTTTTTT.

This clone was counted a single time. CDR3 bases: TGCGCCAGCAGCTTGGAGGCAGGTACTAAAACCTACGAGCAGTACTTC. It is translated as CASSLEAGTKTYEQYF. V is TRBV5-1 and J is TRBJ2-7, with D uncertain. Trimming cost V 0 bases and J 2 bases, with 15 bases left between them. Germline V lookup: CDR1 SGHRS, CDR2 YFSETQ. There are 16 residues in the CDR3.

The CDR3 sequence: CASSLDWGYEQYF. CDR3 nucleotide sequence: TGTGCCAGTAGCCTAGACTGGGGATACGAGCAGTACTTC. The V gene is TRBV19, the J gene TRBJ2-7; D is unclear. V dropped 6 bases and J dropped 4 bases, with 13 bases sitting between them. The CDR3 extends over 13 amino acids. Germline CDR1 is LNHDA and CDR2 is SQIVND (reference sequence).

This clone occurred once. A read error may produce the germline difference seen at one junction end. The chain uses TRBV7-7 and TRBJ1-6, with D possibly matching TRBD1 (6 bases). Germline CDR1 is SSHAT and CDR2 is FNYEAQ (reference sequence). The CDR3 spans 15 residues. The CDR3 DNA reads TGTGCTAGCAGCTTGGGGGCGCCCTATAATTCACCCCTCCACTTT. Translation gives CASSLGAPYNSPLHF.